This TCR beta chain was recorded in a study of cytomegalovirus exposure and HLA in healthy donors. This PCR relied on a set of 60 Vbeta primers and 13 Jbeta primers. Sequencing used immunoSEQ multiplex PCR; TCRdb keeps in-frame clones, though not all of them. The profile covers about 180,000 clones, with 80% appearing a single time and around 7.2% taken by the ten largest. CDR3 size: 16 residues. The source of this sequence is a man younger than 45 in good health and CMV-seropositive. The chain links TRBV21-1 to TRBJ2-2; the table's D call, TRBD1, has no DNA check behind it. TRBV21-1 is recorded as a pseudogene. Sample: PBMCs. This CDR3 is CASSENGRGGGGELFF. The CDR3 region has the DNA TGTGCCAGCAGCGAAAACGGTAGAGGGGGCGGCGGGGAGCTGTTTTTT.